A single sample gave rise to the 9 T cell receptor beta chains below, sequenced in a study of blood T cell repertoires in COVID-19. Libraries were prepared by immunoSEQ multiplex PCR; TCRdb keeps only in-frame clonotypes and omits some of them. The data show about 440,000 clones, about 92% seen once. The sample taken for sequencing was PBMCs or T cells enriched from blood (not recorded which). The receptor source for this set is a man aged 18 to 30 who had recovered from COVID-19.

The chain couples TRBV3-1 (or the pseudogene TRBV3-2) to TRBJ1-1; D unresolved. This CDR3 comprises 14 residues. V lost 2 bases and J lost 1, with 8 bases in between. Germline V gives CDR1 LGHDT, CDR2 YNNKEL (reference sequence). The CDR3 DNA sequence: TGTGCCAGCAGCCAACACGCAGGGAACACTGAAGCTTTCTTT. It encodes CASSQHAGNTEAFF.

The rearrangement joins TRBV7-9 to TRBJ2-1, with 8 bases matching TRBD2. Trimming cost V 5 bases and J 3 bases; bases outside gene matches: 9. Germline CDR1 SEHNR, CDR2 FQNEAQ (reference sequence). This CDR3 region has 16 residues. This chain's CDR3 is CASSPFAGGLYNEQFF. The DNA for the CDR3 is TGTGCCAGCAGCCCCTTCGCGGGGGGCCTCTACAATGAGCAGTTCTTC. Using reference TRBV7-9 and TRBJ2-1 for the parts outside the CDR3, the full variable domain is DTGVSQNPRHKITKRGQNVTFRCDPISEHNRLYWYRQTLGQGPEFLTYFQNEAQLEKSRLLSDRFSAERPKGSFSTLEIQRTEQGDSAMYLCASSPFAGGLYNEQFFGPGTRLTVL.

The rearrangement uses TRBV11-3 and TRBJ2-7; a weak D match, TRBD1 (6 bases). Germline V gene sequence: CDR1 SGHNT, CDR2 YENEEA. With 0 bases removed from V and 4 bases from J, the gap between germline ends came to 13 bases. There are 15 residues in the CDR3. CDR3 region: CASSLDRTENYEQYF. The CDR3 nucleotides are TGTGCCAGCAGCTTAGATCGGACAGAGAATTACGAGCAGTACTTC. Filled out from reference TRBV11-3 and TRBJ2-7, the complete variable domain reads EAGVVQSPRYKIIEKKQPVAFWCNPISGHNTLYWYLQNLGQGPELLIRYENEEAVDDSQLPKDRFSAERLKGVDSTLKIQPAELGDSAVYLCASSLDRTENYEQYFGPGTRLTVT.

The rearrangement links TRBV28 to TRBJ2-1, with a possible D match to TRBD1 (6 bases). The germline V gene has CDR1 MDHEN and CDR2 SYDVKM. This CDR3 is 15 amino acids long. Trimming removed 6 bases at V and 8 bases at J, with 20 bases between. CDR3 in amino acids: CASSPGPQGYDEQFF. CDR3 DNA sequence: TGTGCCAGCAGCCCCGGCCCCCAGGGGTATGATGAGCAGTTCTTC.

V is TRBV2 and J is TRBJ1-2; D is unresolved. The length of the CDR3 is 15 residues. V dropped 6 bases and J dropped 3 bases, with 17 bases sitting between them. Germline assignment: CDR1 SNHLY and CDR2 FYNNEI. The CDR3, as DNA: TGTGCCAGCAGCTCTCAGTTGTTTGAGGACTATGGCTACACCTTC. This codes for CASSSQLFEDYGYTF.

The chain combines TRBV18 with TRBJ1-2; tentative D call: TRBD1 (5 bases). The ends were cut back, 4 bases at V and 2 bases at J, with 5 bases in the middle. This CDR3 has 12 residues. From germline, CDR1 is KGHSH and CDR2 LQKENI. The CDR3 reads CASSQGNYGYTF. The DNA of the CDR3 is TGTGCCAGCTCACAGGGGAACTATGGCTACACCTTC.

The J gene is TRBJ1-6, the V gene TRBV18; 9 bases are a match to TRBD1. The CDR3 loop spans 15 amino acids. CDR1 and CDR2 from the germline V gene are KGHSH and LQKENI. Trimming cost V 3 bases and J 6 bases; bases outside gene matches: 3. The CDR3 DNA reads as TGTGCCAGCTCACCCGGGACAGGGTCTAATTCACCCCTCCACTTT. Protein product: CASSPGTGSNSPLHF.

V gene TRBV2 combines with J gene TRBJ1-1; no firm D call. The V and J ends lost 10 bases and 4 bases respectively, with 16 bases between them. The CDR3 covers 13 residues. The germline gives CDR1 SNHLY, CDR2 FYNNEI. CDR3 coding DNA: TGTGCCACCAAGATAGGAGGGTTCACTGAAGCTTTCTTT. This encodes CATKIGGFTEAFF.

The V call is TRBV2, the J call TRBJ1-1, with a possible D match to TRBD1 (5 bases). There are 12 residues in the CDR3. Germline lookup yields CDR1 SNHLY and CDR2 FYNNEI. Trimming shortened V by 10 bases and J by 7 bases, and 16 bases separated the two germline ends. The DNA of the CDR3 is TGTGCCATTTTTTTTCAGGGCAATGAAGCTTTCTTT. This encodes CAIFFQGNEAFF.